Below are 30 T cell receptor beta chains sequenced from a single sample in a study of tumour-infiltrating T cells in Burkitt lymphoma. Clones were read by immunoSEQ multiplex PCR, and TCRdb kept only the in-frame ones, dropping some. The data contain a few thousand clones, 14% of them seen just once; the ten biggest clones take up roughly 3.1%. Input material: tumor tissue. Receptor source: a human donor with Burkitt lymphoma.

This clone was found a few times. The CDR3 here is CASSLGWATEAFF. The CDR3 DNA follows: TGTGCCAGCAGCCTCGGTTGGGCGACTGAAGCTTTCTTT. The rearrangement links TRBV5-4 to TRBJ1-1; D gene ambiguous. CDR1 and CDR2 (germline): SGHNT, YYREEE (reference sequence). The germline V and J ends were trimmed by 4 bases and 5 bases, with 12 bases remaining between them. The CDR3 is made up of 13 amino acids.

Worth noting for this clone: Different DNA sequences within this sample yield the same CDR3. The chain combines TRBV29-1 with TRBJ2-1; D gene uncertain. Germline V lookup: CDR1 SQVTM, CDR2 ANQGSEA. The V end lost 6 bases, the J end lost 4 bases, and 10 bases lay between the germline ends. The CDR3 length is 12 residues. CDR3 DNA sequence: TGCAGCGTCCCGGATGGGTACAATGAGCAGTTCTTC. This translates into CSVPDGYNEQFF.

The chain combines TRBV6-5 with TRBJ1-5; 8 bases agree with TRBD1. J lost 7 bases, V lost 6 bases, and 8 bases had no gene match. Germline V gives CDR1 MNHEY, CDR2 SVGAGI. CDR3 size: 14 residues. The CDR3: CASSLDTGGQPQHF. Written as DNA, the CDR3 is TGTGCCAGCAGCCTTGATACAGGGGGACAGCCCCAGCATTTT.

The chain joins TRBV29-1 to TRBJ2-1; no reliable D call. Between the trimmed V and J ends, which lost 3 bases and 0 bases, there was a span of 12 bases. Germline V gene lookup returns CDR1 SQVTM and CDR2 ANQGSEA. CDR3 size: 15 residues. CDR3: CSVEVWMSSYNEQFF. CDR3 bases: TGCAGCGTTGAGGTCTGGATGAGCTCCTACAATGAGCAGTTCTTC.

This clone was seen only a few times. The V gene is TRBV10-3, the J gene TRBJ1-1; D gene unclear. The CDR3 contains 13 residues. With 6 bases removed from V and 1 base from J, the gap between germline ends came to 9 bases. Germline V gives CDR1 ENHRY, CDR2 SYGVKD. CDR3 in DNA: TGTGCCATCAGCGGTAACGGGAACACTGAAGCTTTCTTT. Amino acids: CAISGNGNTEAFF.

This clone was seen only a few times. The J gene is TRBJ2-4, the V gene TRBV9, with D tentatively TRBD2 (7 bases). Germline loops: CDR1 SGDLS, CDR2 YYNGEE. V was clipped by 0 bases and J by 6 bases, with 13 bases between them. This CDR3 region has 15 residues. CDR3 nucleotides: TGTGCCAGCAGCGTAGGGGGAGGGGGGTTAAACATTCAGTACTTC. Translation gives CASSVGGGGLNIQYF. The full variable domain, rest sourced from reference TRBV9 and TRBJ2-4, is DSGVTQTPKHLITATGQRVTLRCSPRSGDLSVYWYQQSLDQGLQFLIQYYNGEERAKGNILERFSAQQFPDLHSELNLSSLELGDSALYFCASSVGGGGLNIQYFGAGTRLSVL.

The chain is built from TRBV2 and TRBJ2-3, with TRBD1 identical over 10 bases. The CDR3 spans 15 residues. J gave up 5 bases and V 8 bases, and 10 bases lay outside the gene matches. Germline V gene data show CDR1 as SNHLY and CDR2 as FYNNEI. The CDR3 reads CASSRRGQGKDTQYF. The CDR3 DNA follows: TGTGCCAGCTCTAGACGGGGACAGGGGAAAGATACGCAGTATTTT.

This rearrangement joins TRBV7-9 to TRBJ1-1; no definite D call. This CDR3 region has 12 residues. CDR1 is SEHNR and CDR2 is FQNEAQ in the germline V gene (reference sequence). Trimming took off 1 base at V and 11 bases at J, with 11 bases between the two ends. The CDR3 reads CASSLGALGAFF. CDR3 DNA: TGTGCCAGCAGCTTAGGAGCGTTAGGCGCTTTCTTT.

This clone was detected only a few times. The chain recombines TRBV29-1 with TRBJ2-2; D not certain. The V and J ends lost 1 base and 5 bases respectively, with 5 bases between them. This CDR3 has 12 residues. Germline lookup yields CDR1 SQVTM and CDR2 ANQGSEA. Written as DNA, the CDR3 is TGCAGCGTTGAAGTGGGTACCGGGGAGCTGTTTTTT. The encoded protein is CSVEVGTGELFF.

This chain uses TRBV14 with TRBJ1-4; TRBD1 matches 7 bases. The ends lost 7 bases at V and 3 bases at J; junction bases unmatched: 5. Germline CDR1 and CDR2: SGHDN and FVKESK. The CDR3 spans 14 residues. The CDR3: CASKETGPNEKLFF. DNA for the CDR3: TGTGCCAGCAAGGAGACAGGGCCTAATGAAAAACTGTTTTTT. Looking up the rest from reference TRBV14 and TRBJ1-4 gives the full variable domain: EAGVTQFPSHSVIEKGQTVTLRCDPISGHDNLYWYRRVMGKEIKFLLHFVKESKQDESGMPNNRFLAERTGGTYSTLKVQPAELEDSGVYFCASKETGPNEKLFFGSGTQLSVL.

V usage is TRBV7-8 and J usage is TRBJ2-5; the D gene is possibly TRBD1 (5 bases). Trimming left V 8 bases short and J 5 bases short, with 15 bases between. Germline V CDR1 and CDR2: SGHVS, FQNEAQ. The length of the CDR3 is 13 residues. CDR3 DNA: TGTGCCAGCGCTCCAGGGATCTGGGAGACCCAGTACTTC. It codes for CASAPGIWETQYF.

As regards this clone: At one boundary the junction diverges from the germline segment, which might be a read error. This sequence joins TRBV15 and TRBJ2-5; no definite D call. CDR1 is LNHNV and CDR2 is YYDKDF in the germline V gene (reference sequence). The CDR3 loop spans 14 amino acids. The CDR3 nucleotides read TGTGCCACCAGCAGAGAGGGTAGGACGGAGACCCAATACTTC. Amino acid sequence: CATSREGRTETQYF.

This clone was picked up a small number of times. J is TRBJ1-1 and V is TRBV27; D gene unclear. The germline gives CDR1 MNHEY, CDR2 SMNVEV (reference sequence). V lost 8 bases to trimming and J lost 2 bases, with 9 bases between them. The CDR3 totals 12 residues. CDR3 sequence: CASSRLNTEAFF. CDR3 nucleotides: TGTGCCAGCTCCAGGCTAAACACTGAAGCTTTCTTT.

The chain combines TRBV6-5 with TRBJ2-2; 7 positions agree with TRBD2. The CDR3 has 15 amino acids. CDR1 is MNHEY and CDR2 is SVGAGI in the germline V gene. Unmatched junction bases numbered 4, after V lost 6 bases and J lost 0 bases. CDR3 sequence: CASSYGTTNTGELFF. CDR3 DNA sequence: TGTGCCAGCAGCTACGGGACTACGAACACCGGGGAGCTGTTTTTT.

The V call is TRBV10-3, the J call TRBJ1-4, with 9 bases that match TRBD1. Germline V gene lookup returns CDR1 ENHRY and CDR2 SYGVKD. J lost 5 bases, V lost 5 bases, and 3 bases had no gene match. This CDR3 spans 14 amino acids. CDR3 nucleotides: TGTGCCATCAGTCAAGGGACAGGGAATGAAAAACTGTTTTTT. It is translated as CAISQGTGNEKLFF.

This clone occurred a few times. CDR3: CASSLIAGELFF. As DNA, the CDR3 is TGTGCCAGCAGTTTAATAGCCGGGGAGCTGTTTTTT. J is TRBJ2-2 and V is TRBV28; no clear D. The V end was cut by 2 bases, the J end by 6 bases, with 4 bases between. CDR3 size: 12 residues. The germline gives CDR1 MDHEN, CDR2 SYDVKM. Looking up the rest from reference TRBV28 and TRBJ2-2 gives the full variable domain: DVKVTQSSRYLVKRTGEKVFLECVQDMDHENMFWYRQDPGLGLRLIYFSYDVKMKEKGDIPEGYSVSREKKERFSLILESASTNQTSMYLCASSLIAGELFFGEGSRLTVL.

The V call is TRBV5-1, the J call TRBJ2-3, with TRBD2 matching over 7 bases. The CDR3 runs 13 residues. Losses at the gene ends were 5 bases for V and 1 base for J; bases not matched to a gene: 1. Germline V gives CDR1 SGHRS, CDR2 YFSETQ. This CDR3 reads CASSAGGTDTQYF. The CDR3 bases are TGCGCCAGCAGTGCGGGAGGCACAGATACGCAGTATTTT. The whole variable domain, remainder taken from reference TRBV5-1 and TRBJ2-3, is KAGVTQTPRYLIKTRGQQVTLSCSPISGHRSVSWYQQTPGQGLQFLFEYFSETQRNKGNFPGRFSGRQFSNSRSEMNVSTLELGDSALYLCASSAGGTDTQYFGPGTRLTVL.

This clone was found a few times. The CDR3 reads CASSFGHSSGNTIYF. CDR3 DNA: TGTGCCAGCAGCTTCGGACACAGCTCTGGAAACACCATATATTTT. The rearrangement joins TRBV5-6 to TRBJ1-3; D possibly corresponds to TRBD1 (5 bases). Trimming took 2 bases from V and 0 from J, leaving 9 bases between them. CDR1 is SGHDT, CDR2 YYEEEE, per germline. The CDR3 runs to 15 residues.

This clone occurred a few times. The chain couples TRBV6-1 to TRBJ2-3; TRBD1 matches at 11 bases. Germline V gene lookup returns CDR1 MNHNS and CDR2 SASEGT. V lost 6 bases, J lost 4 bases, and 6 bases stayed unmatched. The length of the CDR3 is 15 residues. In DNA, the CDR3 is TGTGCCAGCAGCCCGGGACAGGGGGGCTCAGATACGCAGTATTTT. It encodes CASSPGQGGSDTQYF.

The sample holds a few counts of this clone. The V and J genes are TRBV5-1 and TRBJ2-7; no firm D call. Germline CDR1 reads SGHRS; CDR2 reads YFSETQ. With 4 bases removed from V and 1 base from J, the gap between germline ends came to 12 bases. CDR3 size: 14 residues. The CDR3 bases are TGCGCCAGCAGCCGAGAGATAGGATCCTACGAGCAGTACTTC. The encoded protein is CASSREIGSYEQYF.

This clone occurred a few times. The rearrangement links TRBV7-9 to TRBJ1-1; TRBD1 aligns across 9 bases. This CDR3 has 15 residues. Germline lookup yields CDR1 SEHNR and CDR2 FQNEAQ (reference sequence). Trimming took 3 bases from V and 1 from J; bases not matched to a gene: 3. CDR3 protein: CASSFTGGRNTEAFF. CDR3 sequence (DNA): TGTGCCAGCAGCTTCACAGGGGGCCGGAACACTGAAGCTTTCTTT. Full variable domain (missing parts from reference TRBV7-9 and TRBJ1-1): DTGVSQNPRHKITKRGQNVTFRCDPISEHNRLYWYRQTLGQGPEFLTYFQNEAQLEKSRLLSDRFSAERPKGSFSTLEIQRTEQGDSAMYLCASSFTGGRNTEAFFGQGTRLTVV.

This clone was seen more than once but under ten times. The identical CDR3 is also encoded by other nucleotide sequences in the sample. V is TRBV28 and J is TRBJ2-7; 8 bases map to TRBD1. J lost 3 bases, V lost 2 bases, and 3 bases had no gene match. The CDR3 has 14 amino acids. The germline V gene encodes CDR1 MDHEN and CDR2 SYDVKM. DNA of the CDR3: TGTGCCAGCAGTTTAAGGGACAGGCTCTACGAGCAGTACTTC. The encoded protein is CASSLRDRLYEQYF.

The chain joins TRBV28 to TRBJ1-3, with a tentative D call TRBD1 (6 bases). Germline assignment: CDR1 MDHEN and CDR2 SYDVKM. The CDR3 is made up of 14 amino acids. V dropped 4 bases and J dropped 3 bases, with 10 bases sitting between them. The CDR3 is CASSYTGLGNTIYF. DNA for the CDR3: TGTGCCAGCAGTTATACAGGGCTTGGAAACACCATATATTTT.

The V and J genes are TRBV6-5 and TRBJ2-3, with D perhaps being TRBD1 or TRBD2 (5 bases each). V lost 9 bases to trimming and J lost 3 bases, with 16 bases between them. The CDR3 contains 14 residues. CDR1 is MNHEY and CDR2 is SVGAGI in the germline V gene. The CDR3 is CASRWGRGTDTQYF. CDR3 DNA: TGTGCCAGTCGGTGGGGGAGAGGGACAGATACGCAGTATTTT.

This sequence joins TRBV5-6 and TRBJ1-6; D remains unclear. Germline values: CDR1 SGHDT, CDR2 YYEEEE. V gave up 3 bases and J gave up 12 bases, with 13 bases separating them. The CDR3 is 13 residues long. CDR3 nucleotides: TGTGCCAGCAGCTCCCTCCCGGAAGGACCCCTCCACTTT. This codes for CASSSLPEGPLHF.

This clone was recorded a few times. The chain carries TRBV5-1 and TRBJ1-1; D gene unclear. Trimming left V 1 base short and J 1 base short, with 5 bases between. Germline V gene data show CDR1 as SGHRS and CDR2 as YFSETQ. The CDR3 totals 13 residues. CDR3 loop: CASSLNRNTEAFF. The CDR3, as DNA: TGCGCCAGCAGCTTGAATAGGAACACTGAAGCTTTCTTT.

This clone has just a few counts. The chain uses TRBV5-4 and TRBJ2-7, with TRBD2 as a possible D gene (6 bases). V was pared by 4 bases and J by 3 bases, with 11 bases between. CDR1 and CDR2 from the germline V gene are SGHNT and YYREEE (reference sequence). CDR3 length: 13 residues. The CDR3 here is CASSPAGHYEQYF. In DNA, the CDR3 is TGTGCCAGCAGCCCCGCGGGGCACTACGAGCAGTACTTC.

The V gene is TRBV27, the J gene TRBJ2-5; TRBD2 matches 10 bases. In germline, CDR1 is MNHEY, CDR2 SMNVEV (reference sequence). The CDR3 has 17 residues. V trimming: 0 bases; J trimming: 8 bases; junction bases outside the gene matches: 12. Written as DNA, the CDR3 is TGTGCCAGCAGTTTATCTTCTAGCGGGGGCCTTACTGGAACCCAGTACTTC. This encodes CASSLSSSGGLTGTQYF.

This clone showed up just a few times. The chain joins TRBV2 to TRBJ2-1, with 11 bases identical to TRBD2. The CDR3 is made up of 16 amino acids. V shed 0 bases and J 10 bases; nucleotides not matched to a gene: 8. Germline V gene lookup returns CDR1 SNHLY and CDR2 FYNNEI. CDR3 DNA sequence: TGTGCCAGCAGTGAAGCTTTCGGGACTAGCGGTCCGGAGCAGTTCTTC. This translates into CASSEAFGTSGPEQFF.

This chain uses TRBV28 with TRBJ2-2; 7 bases fit TRBD1. Per germline, CDR1 MDHEN and CDR2 SYDVKM. V dropped 7 bases and J dropped 1; count of bases not matched to a gene: 3. CDR3 size: 14 residues. CDR3 DNA: TGTGCCAGCAACGACAGGGTGAACACCGGGGAGCTGTTTTTT. Protein product: CASNDRVNTGELFF. Drawing the rest from reference TRBV28 and TRBJ2-2, the complete variable domain is DVKVTQSSRYLVKRTGEKVFLECVQDMDHENMFWYRQDPGLGLRLIYFSYDVKMKEKGDIPEGYSVSREKKERFSLILESASTNQTSMYLCASNDRVNTGELFFGEGSRLTVL.